This passage covers 29 T cell receptor beta chains from one sample sequenced in a study of long-term antiretroviral therapy in people with HIV. Researchers report immunoSEQ v3.0 was run at survey level. Only in-frame clones appear in the TCRdb table, and some are missing; sequencing was by immunoSEQ multiplex PCR. This sample has about 30,000 clones, with approximately 95% found just once. The specimen comprised unsorted PBMCs, sampled 5.3 years after starting antiretroviral therapy. Every receptor here comes from a man aged 45-65 years with HIV.

The gene calls are TRBV28 and TRBJ2-7, with D possibly TRBD1 on 6 matching bases. There are 15 residues in the CDR3. V was pared by 5 bases and J by 2 bases, with 16 bases between. Looked up from germline, CDR1 is MDHEN and CDR2 is SYDVKM. This CDR3 is CASSPGVPGTYEQYF. The CDR3 DNA follows: TGTGCCAGCAGTCCAGGGGTCCCGGGGACCTACGAGCAGTACTTC.

V is TRBV6-5 and J is TRBJ2-1; TRBD2 agrees at 14 bases. This CDR3 contains 14 residues. V gave up 10 bases and J gave up 5 bases; unmatched junction bases: 4. The germline V gene encodes CDR1 MNHEY and CDR2 SVGAGI. CDR3 coding DNA: TGTGCCACCTCGGGACTAGCGGGGGACAATGAGCAGTTCTTC. This gives the protein CATSGLAGDNEQFF.

The CDR3 DNA sequence: TGTGCCAGCTCCCGGACGGCATCCTACGAGCAGTACTTC. It codes for CASSRTASYEQYF. The rearrangement links TRBV6-1 to TRBJ2-7; D is unresolved. Trimming took off 8 bases at V and 1 base at J, with 12 bases between the two ends. The CDR3 runs 13 residues. The V gene's germline CDR1 is MNHNS and CDR2 SASEGT.

This chain uses TRBV5-6 with TRBJ2-1; 7 positions agree with TRBD2. The J segment lost 12 bases and the V segment lost 1 base, leaving 7 bases of the junction unmatched. The CDR3 contains 13 residues. The germline gives CDR1 SGHDT, CDR2 YYEEEE. The CDR3 here is CASSLWGGMGQFF. DNA for the CDR3: TGTGCCAGCAGCTTGTGGGGGGGAATGGGGCAGTTCTTC.

The chain combines TRBV15 with TRBJ2-6; D possibly corresponds to TRBD1 (7 bases). The CDR3 totals 18 residues. Trimming pared 0 bases from V and 1 base from J, leaving 13 bases between. Germline assignment: CDR1 LNHNV and CDR2 YYDKDF (reference sequence). This CDR3 is CATSRDMTGRSGANVLTF. The CDR3, as DNA: TGTGCCACCAGCAGAGATATGACAGGGAGGTCTGGGGCCAACGTCCTGACTTTC.

The rearrangement links TRBV6-5 to TRBJ1-1, with unresolved D. This CDR3 spans 15 amino acids. Trimming stripped 0 bases from V and 1 base from J, with 9 bases between. Looked up from germline, CDR1 is MNHEY and CDR2 is SVGAGI. CDR3 amino acids: CASSYSTNQNTEAFF. CDR3 DNA sequence: TGTGCCAGCAGTTACTCGACAAACCAGAACACTGAAGCTTTCTTT.

This rearrangement joins TRBV9 to TRBJ2-3, with 8 bases identical to TRBD2. The CDR3 length is 14 residues. J gave up 3 bases and V 3 bases, and 3 bases lay outside the gene matches. The germline gives CDR1 SGDLS, CDR2 YYNGEE. The CDR3: CASSDGGETDTQYF. The CDR3 region has the DNA TGTGCCAGCAGCGACGGGGGGGAAACAGATACGCAGTATTTT.

V gene TRBV6-1 combines with J gene TRBJ2-3; 11 positions agree with TRBD2. The germline gives CDR1 MNHNS, CDR2 SASEGT. The CDR3 loop spans 14 amino acids. V trimming: 8 bases; J trimming: 4 bases; junction bases outside the gene matches: 5. CDR3 residues: CASSTSGDADTQYF. In DNA form, the CDR3 reads TGTGCCAGCTCGACTAGCGGGGATGCAGATACGCAGTATTTT.

This clone was seen once. This chain connects TRBV28 to TRBJ2-7; 7 bases fit TRBD1. The V and J ends lost 6 bases and 4 bases, in that order; junction bases with no gene match: 12. CDR3 length equals 15 residues. Germline V CDR1 and CDR2: MDHEN, SYDVKM. The CDR3 sequence: CASSPRDRTPYEQYF. The CDR3 bases are TGTGCCAGCAGCCCCCGGGACAGAACTCCATACGAGCAGTACTTC. The full variable domain, in which reference TRBV28 and TRBJ2-7 provide the parts outside the CDR3, is DVKVTQSSRYLVKRTGEKVFLECVQDMDHENMFWYRQDPGLGLRLIYFSYDVKMKEKGDIPEGYSVSREKKERFSLILESASTNQTSMYLCASSPRDRTPYEQYFGPGTRLTVT.

CDR3 region: CASSQGDSNYEQYF. The CDR3, as DNA: TGTGCCAGTAGTCAAGGGGACAGTAACTACGAGCAGTACTTC. This sequence joins TRBV19 and TRBJ2-7; 7 positions agree with TRBD1. This CDR3 has 14 amino acids. The ends lost 5 bases at V and 3 bases at J; junction bases unmatched: 7. Germline CDR1 reads LNHDA; CDR2 reads SQIVND (reference sequence).

This clone was seen once. This chain links TRBV10-3 with TRBJ1-6; D is unclear. Trimming removed 2 bases at V and 0 bases at J, with 5 bases between. This CDR3 contains 15 residues. Per germline, CDR1 ENHRY and CDR2 SYGVKD. CDR3 coding DNA: TGTGCCATCAGTGAGGGTCGCTCCTATAATTCACCCCTCCACTTT. Translation: CAISEGRSYNSPLHF.

The chain couples TRBV18 to TRBJ2-1; D is ambiguous. This CDR3 has 12 residues. Germline loops: CDR1 KGHSH, CDR2 LQKENI. The germline V and J ends were trimmed by 4 bases and 6 bases, with 7 bases remaining between them. The CDR3 is CASSRTSNEQFF. The CDR3 DNA is TGTGCCAGCTCACGGACGAGCAATGAGCAGTTCTTC.

This chain connects TRBV5-8 to TRBJ1-3; perhaps TRBD1 as D (6 bases). Between the trimmed V and J ends, which lost 1 base and 2 bases, there was a span of 13 bases. Germline V gene sequence: CDR1 SGHTS, CDR2 YDEGEE. The CDR3 has 16 amino acids. The chain's CDR3 is CASSLHRVGAGNTIYF. The CDR3 bases are TGTGCCAGCAGCTTGCACAGGGTCGGTGCTGGAAACACCATATATTTT.

The CDR3 coding sequence is TGTGCCAGCAGCTCCCCTAACTTGGATACGCAGTATTTT. This sequence encodes CASSSPNLDTQYF. This chain connects TRBV13 to TRBJ2-3; D is undetermined. The germline CDR1 and CDR2 sequences are PRHDT and FYEKMQ (reference sequence). The germline V and J ends were trimmed by 4 bases and 6 bases, with 11 bases remaining between them. CDR3 length: 13 amino acids.

V usage is TRBV4-3 and J usage is TRBJ2-5; 8 bases agree with TRBD2. Per the germline V gene, CDR1 is LGHNA and CDR2 is YSLEER. V shed 0 bases, J shed 2 bases, and the junction held 5 bases outside the gene matches. This CDR3 is 16 amino acids long. For the CDR3, the DNA is TGCGCCAGCAGCCAAGAAGGGCGGGGGGCTCAAGAGACCCAGTACTTC. Translation gives CASSQEGRGAQETQYF.

This chain links TRBV29-1 with TRBJ1-4, with D unclear. The length of the CDR3 is 9 residues. Trimming left V 4 bases short and J 10 bases short, with 4 bases between. Per the germline V gene, CDR1 is SQVTM and CDR2 is ANQGSEA. The CDR3 sequence: CSVVGKLFF. CDR3 nucleotide sequence: TGCAGCGTTGTAGGAAAACTGTTTTTT.

The J gene is TRBJ2-1, the V gene TRBV18; 8 bases are shared with TRBD2. V shed 1 base, J shed 0 bases, and the junction held 8 bases outside the gene matches. Per the germline V gene, CDR1 is KGHSH and CDR2 is LQKENI. This CDR3 spans 18 amino acids. CDR3 DNA sequence: TGTGCCAGCTCACCACTAAGCGGGGGCCCCAGCTCCTACAATGAGCAGTTCTTC. It yields the protein CASSPLSGGPSSYNEQFF.

This chain links TRBV25-1 with TRBJ2-3; D is ambiguous. The CDR3 spans 13 residues. Germline CDR1 reads MGHDK; CDR2 reads SYGVNS. Between the trimmed V and J ends, which lost 0 bases and 6 bases, there was a span of 7 bases. CDR3: CASSEYGWDTQYF. CDR3 sequence (DNA): TGTGCCAGCAGTGAATATGGGTGGGATACGCAGTATTTT.

This clone showed up just once. This chain uses TRBV5-6 with TRBJ2-7; D gene ambiguous. Between the trimmed V and J ends, which lost 4 bases and 5 bases, there was a span of 16 bases. CDR3 size: 14 residues. The germline V gene has CDR1 SGHDT and CDR2 YYEEEE. The CDR3 nucleotides are TGTGCCAGCAGCGATGGGGTGGTTTTCAACGAGCAGTACTTC. It encodes CASSDGVVFNEQYF.

This chain connects TRBV6-1 to TRBJ1-5; 9 bases map to TRBD1. The junction had 8 bases not matched to a gene; V was cut back by 4 bases and J by 4 bases. Germline-derived CDR1 and CDR2 are MNHNS and SASEGT. The CDR3 contains 16 residues. CDR3 coding DNA: TGTGCCAGCAGTGGGGGACAGGGACAAAGTAATCAGCCCCAGCATTTT. Translation: CASSGGQGQSNQPQHF.

The gene calls are TRBV10-1 and TRBJ1-3; weak D call: TRBD1 (6 bases). V was cut by 5 bases and J by 3 bases, with 14 bases left in between. The CDR3 is 15 amino acids. The germline CDR1 and CDR2 sequences are WNHNN and SYGVQD (reference sequence). CDR3 DNA: TGCGCCAGCAGTCCGGGGGCCCGAATTGGAAACACCATATATTTT. Amino acids: CASSPGARIGNTIYF.

Only one count was recorded for this clone. The chain links TRBV27 to TRBJ1-1; D is unclear. The V and J ends lost 2 bases and 4 bases respectively, with 8 bases between them. The germline V gene encodes CDR1 MNHEY and CDR2 SMNVEV (reference sequence). CDR3 length: 13 amino acids. This CDR3 is CASSLLIGTEAFF. The DNA of the CDR3 is TGTGCCAGCAGTTTACTGATCGGCACTGAAGCTTTCTTT.

The chain uses TRBV27 and TRBJ2-1; the D gene could be TRBD1 or TRBD2 (5 bases each). V shed 4 bases and J shed 3 bases, with 7 bases lying between them. Per the germline V gene, CDR1 is MNHEY and CDR2 is SMNVEV (reference sequence). This CDR3 is built from 13 residues. For the CDR3, the DNA is TGTGCCAGCAGTTGGGGGTTCTACAATGAGCAGTTCTTC. Translated, it gives CASSWGFYNEQFF.

A few counts support this clone. CDR3 residues: CASSSGPYNSPLHF. CDR3 nucleotides: TGTGCCAGCAGCTCCGGGCCCTATAATTCACCCCTCCACTTT. This chain uses TRBV6-1 with TRBJ1-6; D gene ambiguous. The V end lost 6 bases, the J end lost 2 bases, and 8 bases lay between the germline ends. Germline values: CDR1 MNHNS, CDR2 SASEGT. This CDR3 is 14 amino acids long.

This chain uses TRBV6-5 with TRBJ2-7; D tentatively reads TRBD1 or TRBD2 (5 bases each). The CDR3 contains 14 residues. Trimming cost V 5 bases and J 9 bases, with 20 bases left between them. The germline gives CDR1 MNHEY, CDR2 SVGAGI. The CDR3 is CASSLGRQLRRQYF. For the CDR3, the DNA is TGTGCCAGCAGTCTGGGACGTCAGTTACGAAGGCAGTACTTC.

The chain is built from TRBV4-1 and TRBJ1-5; D is unclear. Germline V gene data show CDR1 as MGHRA and CDR2 as YSYEKL. The V end was cut by 0 bases, the J end by 5 bases, with 8 bases between. CDR3 length equals 14 residues. The CDR3 bases are TGCGCCAGCAGCCAAGACAGCCAAGATCAGCCCCAGCATTTT. This translates into CASSQDSQDQPQHF.

The chain has TRBV29-1 and TRBJ2-1; no clear D gene. V was shortened by 4 bases and J by 8 bases, with 21 bases between the two germline ends. The CDR3 extends over 15 amino acids. Germline assignment: CDR1 SQVTM and CDR2 ANQGSEA. The CDR3 sequence: CSVVGRTPLNDEQFF. CDR3 bases: TGCAGCGTTGTAGGGCGAACCCCTTTAAACGATGAGCAGTTCTTC.

The V gene is TRBV5-4, the J gene TRBJ1-2; D perhaps matches TRBD1 (6 bases). In germline, CDR1 is SGHNT, CDR2 YYREEE (reference sequence). This CDR3 region has 14 residues. Trimming took 0 bases from V and 2 from J, leaving 8 bases between them. The CDR3 coding sequence is TGTGCCAGCAGCTTGGCCGGGACAAACTATGGCTACACCTTC. Translated: CASSLAGTNYGYTF.

The V call is TRBV11-2, the J call TRBJ1-6; 9 bases fit TRBD1. Germline CDR1 is SGHAT and CDR2 is FQNNGV. CDR3 length: 13 residues. The trim removed 5 bases at V and 10 bases at J, leaving 3 bases unmatched. CDR3 in amino acids: CASSNRGRSPLHF. The CDR3 DNA sequence: TGTGCCAGCAGCAACAGGGGGCGGTCACCCCTCCACTTT.